The 12 T cell receptor beta chains below were found in one sample sequenced in a study of T cells in Graves' hyperthyroidism and ophthalmopathy. TCR beta CDR3 region amplification was performed from RNA transcripts. Primed by the HTBI set, a first-round RT-PCR was run on the TCR CDR3. TCRdb re-analysed the multiplex PCR reads in MiXCR, keeping a single row per CDR3 protein. The table has about 350,000 distinct CDR3 sequences, approximately 15% seen once. Sequenced: blood. These receptor sequences come from a woman aged 30 to 39 with Graves' hyperthyroidism.

Regarding this clonotype: It may be a read error: a sequence one base away is much more abundant. The CDR3 bases are TGTGCCGCGGGCATGGATGGCAATCAGCCCCGGCATTTT. Amino acids: CAAGMDGNQPRHF. The rearrangement uses TRBV30 and TRBJ1-5; D unresolved. The CDR3 length is 13 residues. Germline V gene data show CDR1 as GTSNPN and CDR2 as SVGIG (reference sequence).

This clonotype was counted at least ten times. The rearrangement uses TRBV7-8 and TRBJ2-3, with D perhaps assigned TRBD1 or TRBD2 (5 bases each). V shed 1 base and J shed 0 bases, with 11 bases lying between them. The CDR3 spans 16 residues. Per germline, CDR1 SGHVS and CDR2 FQNEAQ. The CDR3, as DNA: TGTGCCAGCAGCTTAGGTGTGAGGGACAGCACAGATACGCAGTATTTT. Protein: CASSLGVRDSTDTQYF. The variable domain in full, completed from reference TRBV7-8 and TRBJ2-3, reads GAGVSQSPRYKVAKRGQDVALRCDPISGHVSLFWYQQALGQGPEFLTYFQNEAQLDKSGLPSDRFFAERPEGSVSTLKIQRTQQEDSAVYLCASSLGVRDSTDTQYFGPGTRLTVL.

This clonotype was seen ten or more times. The chain uses TRBV7-2 and TRBJ1-1; D may be TRBD1 (5 bases). CDR3 size: 13 residues. Germline CDR1 SGHTA, CDR2 FQGNSA. Deletions cut 6 bases from V and 5 bases from J, with 13 bases between. CDR3 residues: CASRPAGGTEAFF. The CDR3 DNA is TGTGCCAGCAGACCCGCGGGGGGTACTGAAGCTTTCTTT. Looking up the rest from reference TRBV7-2 and TRBJ1-1 gives the full variable domain: GAGVSQSPSNKVTEKGKDVELRCDPISGHTALYWYRQSLGQGLEFLIYFQGNSAPDKSGLPSDRFSAERTGGSVSTLTIQRTQQEDSAVYLCASRPAGGTEAFFGQGTRLTVV.

This clonotype showed up many times. The V call is TRBV6-1, the J call TRBJ2-1; 9 bases are shared with TRBD1. The CDR3 covers 16 residues. Germline lookup yields CDR1 MNHNS and CDR2 SASEGT. V lost 1 base and J lost 4; bases outside the gene matches: 5. Here the CDR3 DNA reads TGTGCCAGCAGTGAAGAAGGGACAGGGCCATACAATGAGCAGTTCTTC. Its protein is CASSEEGTGPYNEQFF.

The chain is built from TRBV20-1 and TRBJ2-3, with a tentative D call TRBD1 (6 bases). CDR1 is DFQATT and CDR2 is SNEGSKA in the germline V gene (reference sequence). The CDR3 runs to 16 residues. V lost 6 bases to trimming and J lost 3 bases, with 22 bases between them. The CDR3 reads CSAHHRAYEATDTQYF. The CDR3 nucleotides are TGCAGTGCCCACCACAGGGCTTATGAGGCGACAGATACGCAGTATTTT.

This clonotype was detected many times. The chain links TRBV15 to TRBJ2-1, with a possible D match to TRBD2 (6 bases). Germline V gives CDR1 LNHNV, CDR2 YYDKDF (reference sequence). CDR3 size: 13 residues. The V end was cut by 4 bases, the J end by 4 bases, with 8 bases between. DNA for the CDR3: TGTGCCACCAGCATCGGAGGGTACAATGAGCAGTTCTTC. This gives the protein CATSIGGYNEQFF.

Written as DNA, the CDR3 is TGTGCCAGCAGTTTAGACAGCCGAGGGGGCGAGCAGTACTTC. This sequence encodes CASSLDSRGGEQYF. This chain uses TRBV27 with TRBJ2-7; TRBD1 is a possible D gene (6 bases). The V and J ends lost 2 bases and 6 bases respectively, with 14 bases between them. Germline-derived CDR1 and CDR2 are MNHEY and SMNVEV (reference sequence). The CDR3 is 14 residues long.

The chain recombines TRBV20-1 with TRBJ2-3; D unclear. Trimming pared 0 bases from V and 5 bases from J, leaving 6 bases between. The CDR3 runs to 12 residues. The germline CDR1 and CDR2 sequences are DFQATT and SNEGSKA (reference sequence). The CDR3 region is CSARDPGDTQYF. The CDR3 nucleotides read TGCAGTGCTAGAGATCCAGGAGATACGCAGTATTTT.

The CDR3 nucleotides are TGTGCCAGCAGTTTATACGAAAATTGTAGCGGGAATTACTCCTACGAGCAGTACTTC. Protein product: CASSLYENCSGNYSYEQYF. This chain uses TRBV27 with TRBJ2-7, with 8 bases identical to TRBD2. This CDR3 is 19 amino acids long. V lost 1 base and J lost 0; bases outside the gene matches: 14. The V gene's germline CDR1 is MNHEY and CDR2 SMNVEV (reference sequence).

This clonotype was observed at least ten times. This chain joins TRBV12-3 or TRBV12-4 and TRBJ2-7, with D hard to call. The V end lost 5 bases, the J end lost 3 bases, and 14 bases lay between the germline ends. The CDR3 totals 14 residues. CDR3 sequence reads: CASSRTLGLYEQYF. The CDR3, as DNA: TGTGCCAGCAGTCGCACGCTGGGTCTCTACGAGCAGTACTTC.

This clonotype has at least ten counts. V is TRBV7-8 and J is TRBJ2-1; 11 bases fit TRBD2. In germline, CDR1 is SGHVS, CDR2 FQNEAQ. The CDR3 runs to 15 residues. J gave up 7 bases and V 4 bases, and 6 bases lay outside the gene matches. CDR3: CASSSLTSGTNEQFF. The CDR3 DNA is TGTGCCAGCAGCTCCCTGACTAGCGGGACTAATGAGCAGTTCTTC.

The J gene is TRBJ2-3, the V gene TRBV19; D call uncertain. Germline V CDR1 and CDR2: LNHDA, SQIVND (reference sequence). Trimming cost V 3 bases and J 1 base, with 11 bases left between them. The length of the CDR3 is 15 residues. The chain's CDR3 is CASSISVIRTDTQYF. DNA for the CDR3: TGTGCCAGTAGTATCAGCGTCATACGCACAGATACGCAGTATTTT.